One and the same sample provided the 17 T cell receptor beta chains below, sequenced in a study of shared clonotypes between healthy human individuals. Only in-frame clones appear in the TCRdb table, and some are missing; sequencing was by immunoSEQ multiplex PCR. The table shows 1.6 million or so clones, with roughly 96% occurring only once. Sequencing was performed on naive CD4+ T cells sorted from blood. Noted subset: CD45RA+ positively selected. The origin of the receptors is a man younger than 40 in good health.

In the case of this clone: Other DNA sequences in the sample encode the same CDR3. The rearrangement joins TRBV18 to TRBJ2-7, with no clear D. Germline CDR1 and CDR2: KGHSH and LQKENI. The CDR3 has 12 residues. V lost 3 bases to trimming and J lost 3 bases, with 6 bases between them. CDR3 residues: CASSPGVYEQYF. In nucleotides, the CDR3 is TGTGCCAGCTCACCCGGCGTCTACGAGCAGTACTTC.

The chain carries TRBV6-1 and TRBJ2-1; 9 positions agree with TRBD1. The CDR3 has 14 residues. The germline V gene has CDR1 MNHNS and CDR2 SASEGT. The junction had 4 bases not matched to a gene; V was cut back by 8 bases and J by 2 bases. CDR3 DNA: TGTGCCAGCGTCCGGGACAGGGCCTACAATGAGCAGTTCTTC. Its protein is CASVRDRAYNEQFF.

The chain employs TRBV7-8 and TRBJ2-5; possible D gene TRBD2, 5 bases. From germline, CDR1 is SGHVS and CDR2 FQNEAQ. The CDR3 is made up of 12 amino acids. This chain's CDR3 is CASGIRGETQYF. CDR3 bases: TGTGCATCCGGGATTCGGGGAGAGACCCAGTACTTC. Complete variable domain (other parts from reference TRBV7-8 and TRBJ2-5): GAGVSQSPRYKVAKRGQDVALRCDPISGHVSLFWYQQALGQGPEFLTYFQNEAQLDKSGLPSDRFFAERPEGSVSTLKIQRTQQEDSAVYLCASGIRGETQYFGPGTRLLVL.

The V gene is TRBV7-3, the J gene TRBJ2-7; D is possibly TRBD1 or TRBD2 (6 bases each). The length of the CDR3 is 17 residues. The germline V gene has CDR1 SGHTA and CDR2 FQGTGA. The V gene lost 5 bases and the J gene lost 3 bases, with 23 bases spanning the gap. CDR3 DNA sequence: TGTGCCAGCAGCGTCGGAGGAGTGCGGGGACAATACTACGAGCAGTACTTC. This gives the protein CASSVGGVRGQYYEQYF. Using reference TRBV7-3 and TRBJ2-7 for the parts outside the CDR3, the full variable domain is GAGVSQTPSNKVTEKGKYVELRCDPISGHTALYWYRQSLGQGPEFLIYFQGTGAADDSGLPNDRFFAVRPEGSVSTLKIQRTERGDSAVYLCASSVGGVRGQYYEQYFGPGTRLTVT.

The chain is built from TRBV5-1 and TRBJ2-5; perhaps D is TRBD1 or TRBD2 (5 bases each). The CDR3 length is 13 residues. Germline V lookup: CDR1 SGHRS, CDR2 YFSETQ. Trimming removed 8 bases at V and 1 base at J, with 12 bases between. The CDR3 reads CASTLGVQETQYF. The CDR3 coding sequence is TGCGCCAGTACCTTGGGGGTCCAAGAGACCCAGTACTTC.

The chain carries TRBV12-5 and TRBJ2-1; 11 nucleotides line up with TRBD2. Per germline, CDR1 LGHNT and CDR2 FRNRAP. The ends lost 4 bases at V and 3 bases at J; junction bases unmatched: 8. The CDR3 is 17 amino acids. CDR3 bases: TGTGCTAGTGGTTGGGATACCGGGACTAGCGGCTACAATGAGCAGTTCTTC. The encoded protein is CASGWDTGTSGYNEQFF.

This chain joins TRBV27 and TRBJ2-1; unclear D gene. Per germline, CDR1 MNHEY and CDR2 SMNVEV (reference sequence). The CDR3 consists of 13 residues. The ends were cut back, 6 bases at V and 4 bases at J, with 10 bases in the middle. CDR3 coding DNA: TGTGCCAGCAGGCTCCCCCCGTACAATGAGCAGTTCTTC. This codes for CASRLPPYNEQFF.

About this clone itself: This CDR3 is also generated by other DNA sequences in the sample. The V call is TRBV7-2, the J call TRBJ2-1, with TRBD1 as a possible D gene (5 bases). The CDR3 has 14 residues. The germline V gene has CDR1 SGHTA and CDR2 FQGNSA. Trimming shortened V by 2 bases and J by 1 base, and 6 bases separated the two germline ends. The DNA of the CDR3 is TGTGCCAGCAGCTTACAGGGATCCTACAATGAGCAGTTCTTC. Protein sequence: CASSLQGSYNEQFF.

The rearrangement joins TRBV11-3 to TRBJ2-1; a weak D match, TRBD1 (5 bases). Germline values: CDR1 SGHNT, CDR2 YENEEA. Trimming pared 3 bases from V and 5 bases from J, leaving 11 bases between. CDR3 length equals 14 residues. The CDR3 reads CASSLQGRHNEQFF. The CDR3, as DNA: TGTGCCAGCAGCTTGCAGGGAAGACACAATGAGCAGTTCTTC.

The V gene is TRBV19, the J gene TRBJ2-7, with 7 bases matching TRBD1. CDR1 and CDR2 (germline): LNHDA, SQIVND (reference sequence). This CDR3 spans 14 amino acids. With 11 bases clipped from V and 5 bases from J, the junction kept 15 bases outside the gene matches. The CDR3 bases are TGTGCCGATGATACCCGACAGGGCACGGACGAGCAGTACTTC. Protein: CADDTRQGTDEQYF.

The chain carries TRBV19 and TRBJ2-1; 13 nucleotides align to TRBD2. V shed 1 base, J shed 11 bases, and the junction held 8 bases outside the gene matches. The CDR3 runs to 16 residues. CDR1 LNHDA and CDR2 SQIVND come from the germline V gene (reference sequence). The CDR3 nucleotides are TGTGCCAGTAGTATAGCAGGGACTAGCGGGACCGTTAAGCAGTTCTTC. It codes for CASSIAGTSGTVKQFF.

The chain has TRBV10-2 and TRBJ2-1; D may be TRBD2 (5 bases). V dropped 2 bases and J dropped 6 bases, with 11 bases sitting between them. This CDR3 has 14 residues. Per the germline V gene, CDR1 is WSHSY and CDR2 is SAAADI. The CDR3 sequence is CASSETRAGNEQFF. DNA of the CDR3: TGCGCCAGCAGTGAGACGCGGGCGGGCAATGAGCAGTTCTTC.

The chain links TRBV5-8 to TRBJ1-3, with no clear D. Germline V gene lookup returns CDR1 SGHTS and CDR2 YDEGEE. Trimming stripped 1 base from V and 1 base from J, with 6 bases between. The CDR3 contains 14 residues. This CDR3 reads CASSLRRSGNTIYF. DNA of the CDR3: TGTGCCAGCAGCTTGCGTCGGTCTGGAAACACCATATATTTT.

The chain is built from TRBV1 and TRBJ1-5. TRBV1 constitutes a pseudogene. The CDR3 is 19 residues long. DNA of the CDR3: TGCACCAGCCAAGCCCCCGGGAGCGGGGGGAGCTATAGCAATCAGCCCCAGCATTTT. The encoded protein is CTSQAPGSGGSYSNQPQHF.

This clone was detected only a few times. V usage is TRBV18 and J usage is TRBJ2-2; D perhaps matches TRBD2 (5 bases). V gave up 2 bases and J gave up 6 bases, with 10 bases separating them. The germline gives CDR1 KGHSH, CDR2 LQKENI. There are 14 residues in the CDR3. The CDR3 DNA sequence: TGTGCCAGCTCACCAGAGGGAATCGCCGGGGAGCTGTTTTTT. It yields the protein CASSPEGIAGELFF.

The gene calls are TRBV28 and TRBJ2-7, with TRBD1 identical over 8 bases. CDR1 MDHEN and CDR2 SYDVKM come from the germline V gene. The junction had 11 bases not matched to a gene; V was cut back by 4 bases and J by 6 bases. The CDR3 totals 15 residues. The CDR3 DNA is TGTGCCAGCAGTTCCGCTGGGACAGGCCCTCCCGAGCAGTACTTC. It translates to CASSSAGTGPPEQYF.

CDR3 sequence reads: CASSSPGQAYEQYF. CDR3 coding DNA: TGCGCCAGCAGCTCCCCGGGACAGGCCTACGAGCAGTACTTC. The rearrangement uses TRBV5-1 and TRBJ2-7, with 8 bases aligning to TRBD1. CDR1 is SGHRS, CDR2 YFSETQ, per germline. The ends lost 3 bases at V and 2 bases at J; junction bases unmatched: 4. The length of the CDR3 is 14 residues.